This T cell receptor (beta chain) was recorded in a study of blood T cells in healthy people across ages. Between the trimmed V and J ends, which lost 5 bases and 5 bases, there was a span of 13 bases. The V gene's germline CDR1 is MNHEY and CDR2 SVGAGI. The CDR3 sequence is 13 residues long. A second PCR of roughly 7 to 11 cycles used a sample-barcoded 5' primer and a J-beta primer mix. TCRdb passed the 5' RACE reads through MiXCR, listing each CDR3 protein once. The sample has 910,000 or so distinct CDR3 sequences, just over 50% seen once. The genes are TRBV6-5 and TRBJ2-7, with D possibly called TRBD1 or TRBD2 (5 bases each). The clonotype was recovered from a woman aged 60 to 75 in good health. The specimen was blood. CDR3 DNA sequence: TGTGCCAGCAGTCCCCCCGGGGCCCACGAGCAGTACTTC. It encodes CASSPPGAHEQYF.